This T cell receptor (beta chain) was identified during a study of T-cell reconstitution after alpha-beta-depleted transplantation in children. TCRbeta library construction was performed incorporating unique molecular identifiers. Each CDR3 protein gets one entry after TCRdb re-called the PCR reads with MiXCR. This repertoire shows 450,000 to 700,000 distinct CDR3 sequences, approximately 30% found once; its top ten account for around a third. In this sample, this clonotype turned up a few times. The antigen is undetermined. Trimming removed 6 bases from V and 8 bases from J; junction bases left unmatched: 4. Germline values: CDR1 MNHNS, CDR2 SASEGT. The CDR3 has 13 residues. Study-level results: Surviving recipient T cells and thymic progenitors underlay high day-60 TCRbeta diversity in some patients. By one year post-transplant, T-cell counts and diversity largely arose from T cells that were newly produced.

The sample was PBMCs, taken before TCRalphabeta/CD19-depleted stem cell transplant. This clonotype originated in a boy younger than two with Wiskott-Aldrich syndrome, due to receive a stem cell transplant. The chain links TRBV6-1 to TRBJ2-1; 10 nucleotides agree with TRBD1. The CDR3 region is CASSRDRGDEQFF. Here the CDR3 DNA reads TGTGCCAGCAGCCGGGACAGGGGCGATGAGCAGTTCTTC.